Sequencing of this TCR beta chain was carried out in a study of control samples from healthy donors and cancer patients. After removal of 2 bases from V and 5 bases from J, the junction contained 5 bases not matched to a gene. Germline V gene sequence: CDR1 MNHEY, CDR2 SVGAGI. The CDR3 contains 14 residues. The method was immunoSEQ multiplex PCR; TCRdb's version includes in-frame clones alone and lacks a portion of them. The sample shows roughly 120,000 clones, more than 85% of them seen only once. This sequence joins TRBV6-5 and TRBJ1-1, with 7 bases identical to TRBD1. The TCR was taken from a man aged 25 to 40 in good health. Sequencing was carried out using blood. The CDR3 nucleotides are TGTGCCAGCAGTTACGCGGAGGGACAGACTGAAGCTTTCTTT. Its translation: CASSYAEGQTEAFF.